This passage covers 21 T cell receptor beta chains from one sample sequenced in a study of cytotoxic CD8 clonotypes in ibrutinib-treated CLL. Libraries were prepared by immunoSEQ multiplex PCR; TCRdb keeps only in-frame clonotypes and omits some of them. The sample holds about 57,000 clones, 45% to 70% seen once. The specimen comprised PBMCs, sampled after 24 months of ibrutinib treatment. These receptors were collected from a human donor with chronic lymphocytic leukemia.

The V gene is TRBV6-1, the J gene TRBJ1-5; no clear D gene. Trimming pared 8 bases from V and 0 bases from J, leaving 14 bases between. The germline gives CDR1 MNHNS, CDR2 SASEGT. The CDR3 length is 15 residues. The CDR3 region is CASGGQTYSNQPQHF. The CDR3 region has the DNA TGTGCCAGCGGAGGCCAGACATATAGCAATCAGCCCCAGCATTTT.

V and J are TRBV5-1 and TRBJ2-3; weak D call: TRBD2 (5 bases). Germline CDR1 reads SGHRS; CDR2 reads YFSETQ. The V end was cut by 0 bases, the J end by 0 bases, with 8 bases between. The CDR3 is 15 amino acids. CDR3 in amino acids: CASSLEGRSTDTQYF. The CDR3 DNA sequence: TGCGCCAGCAGCTTGGAAGGGAGAAGCACAGATACGCAGTATTTT. Full variable domain (outside the CDR3, taken from reference TRBV5-1 and TRBJ2-3): KAGVTQTPRYLIKTRGQQVTLSCSPISGHRSVSWYQQTPGQGLQFLFEYFSETQRNKGNFPGRFSGRQFSNSRSEMNVSTLELGDSALYLCASSLEGRSTDTQYFGPGTRLTVL.

This chain connects TRBV19 to TRBJ2-2, with 7 nucleotides matching TRBD2. This CDR3 is built from 14 residues. V was clipped by 7 bases and J by 3 bases; unmatched bases: 5. The germline V gene has CDR1 LNHDA and CDR2 SQIVND (reference sequence). CDR3 DNA sequence: TGTGCCAGTACGCTAGCGGTGTACACCGGGGAGCTGTTTTTT. Translating gives CASTLAVYTGELFF.

This clone was counted between two and nine times. V gene TRBV18 combines with J gene TRBJ2-2; D gene uncertain. The CDR3 is 14 amino acids. Trimming took 8 bases from V and 6 from J, leaving 16 bases between them. Germline assignment: CDR1 KGHSH and CDR2 LQKENI. CDR3 sequence (DNA): TGTGCCAGCGCGGTTGGGGTCCCTCCCGGGGAGCTGTTTTTT. Protein sequence: CASAVGVPPGELFF.

In this sample, this clone turned up many times. The rearrangement links TRBV27 to TRBJ1-5; D remains unclear. V was pared by 6 bases and J by 0 bases, with 6 bases between. Germline-derived CDR1 and CDR2 are MNHEY and SMNVEV (reference sequence). The length of the CDR3 is 13 residues. The CDR3, as DNA: TGTGCCAGCAGAAGGTCTAGCAATCAGCCCCAGCATTTT. Translation gives CASRRSSNQPQHF.

This clone was counted between two and nine times. The rearrangement links TRBV5-1 to TRBJ1-3; D is ambiguous. Germline V gene sequence: CDR1 SGHRS, CDR2 YFSETQ. This CDR3 contains 14 residues. Trimming cost V 5 bases and J 0 bases, with 9 bases left between them. CDR3 bases: TGCGCCAGCAGGTGGGATAACTCTGGAAACACCATATATTTT. It translates to CASRWDNSGNTIYF. Using reference TRBV5-1 and TRBJ1-3 for the parts outside the CDR3, the full variable domain is KAGVTQTPRYLIKTRGQQVTLSCSPISGHRSVSWYQQTPGQGLQFLFEYFSETQRNKGNFPGRFSGRQFSNSRSEMNVSTLELGDSALYLCASRWDNSGNTIYFGEGSWLTVV.

The chain has TRBV5-1 and TRBJ2-3; 12 bases line up with TRBD2. Germline trimming cut 4 bases from V and 6 bases from J; bases unmatched to any gene: 6. Germline V gives CDR1 SGHRS, CDR2 YFSETQ. CDR3 length equals 15 residues. Written as DNA, the CDR3 is TGCGCCAGCAGCCAGACTAGCGGGGGTCGGGATACGCAGTATTTT. Residues: CASSQTSGGRDTQYF.

This clone has only a few counts. This chain uses TRBV4-1 with TRBJ2-7; D is ambiguous. V was clipped by 1 base and J by 3 bases, with 10 bases between them. Germline V gene data show CDR1 as MGHRA and CDR2 as YSYEKL. CDR3 length: 14 residues. CDR3 sequence: CASSQAPGLYEQYF. CDR3 nucleotide sequence: TGCGCCAGCAGCCAAGCACCGGGTCTCTACGAGCAGTACTTC.

The chain couples TRBV7-8 to TRBJ2-1; 14 bases are a match to TRBD2. From germline, CDR1 is SGHVS and CDR2 FQNEAQ. The V and J ends lost 5 bases and 4 bases, in that order; junction bases with no gene match: 4. CDR3 length: 16 amino acids. Written as DNA, the CDR3 is TGTGCCAGCAGCACCTGGACTAGCGGGAGGTACAATGAGCAGTTCTTC. Its translation: CASSTWTSGRYNEQFF.

The chain recombines TRBV30 with TRBJ2-7; 9 nucleotides align to TRBD2. Germline V gives CDR1 GTSNPN, CDR2 SVGIG (reference sequence). This CDR3 has 16 residues. J gave up 6 bases and V 0 bases, and 12 bases lay outside the gene matches. The CDR3 protein is CAWSVAGLAKPSEQYF. The CDR3 DNA reads TGTGCCTGGAGTGTAGCAGGACTAGCGAAACCATCCGAGCAGTACTTC. The full variable domain, in which reference TRBV30 and TRBJ2-7 provide the parts outside the CDR3, is SQTIHQWPATLVQPVGSPLSLECTVEGTSNPNLYWYRQAAGRGLQLLFYSVGIGQISSEVPQNLSASRPQDRQFILSSKKLLLSDSGFYLCAWSVAGLAKPSEQYFGPGTRLTVT.

The genes are TRBV7-2 and TRBJ1-2, with 7 bases that match TRBD1. The CDR3 consists of 16 residues. Germline CDR1 is SGHTA and CDR2 is FQGNSA. The V gene end was trimmed by 2 bases and the J gene end by 4 bases; junction bases not matched to a gene: 10. The CDR3 loop reads CASSLLASGGGYGYTF. CDR3 DNA sequence: TGTGCCAGCAGCTTATTGGCGTCAGGGGGGGGCTATGGCTACACCTTC.

This clone was seen only a few times. The genes are TRBV27 and TRBJ1-1; TRBD1 matches 7 bases. CDR3 size: 14 residues. Germline CDR1 reads MNHEY; CDR2 reads SMNVEV (reference sequence). Unmatched junction bases numbered 10, after V lost 6 bases and J lost 6 bases. The CDR3: CASRFLTGSPEAFF. The CDR3 bases are TGTGCCAGCAGGTTCCTGACAGGGTCTCCTGAAGCTTTCTTT.

The rearrangement joins TRBV7-9 to TRBJ1-1; D might be TRBD1 (6 bases). This CDR3 spans 14 amino acids. The V gene's germline CDR1 is SEHNR and CDR2 FQNEAQ (reference sequence). Trimming removed 5 bases at V and 4 bases at J, with 14 bases between. The DNA of the CDR3 is TGTGCCAGCAGCCCTATAGCGGGGGCCACTGAAGCTTTCTTT. Amino acids: CASSPIAGATEAFF.

The chain combines TRBV18 with TRBJ1-2; no definite D call. Trimming removed 6 bases at V and 5 bases at J, with 19 bases between. The germline gives CDR1 KGHSH, CDR2 LQKENI. The CDR3 is 15 residues long. The CDR3 DNA is TGTGCCAGCTCGGGTGCAGCCCTAACGAGATATGGCTACACCTTC. Amino acids: CASSGAALTRYGYTF.

The sample holds many counts of this clone. The chain carries TRBV9 and TRBJ2-1; 8 nucleotides agree with TRBD1. After removal of 4 bases from V and 0 bases from J, the junction contained 6 bases not matched to a gene. The CDR3 contains 16 residues. In germline, CDR1 is SGDLS, CDR2 YYNGEE. The CDR3 region is CASSPAGTGSYNEQFF. The CDR3 region has the DNA TGTGCCAGCAGCCCAGCAGGGACAGGCTCCTACAATGAGCAGTTCTTC.

The rearrangement uses TRBV28 and TRBJ1-2; D possibly corresponds to TRBD1 (5 bases). CDR3 size: 14 residues. V was trimmed by 4 bases and J by 7 bases, leaving 16 bases between them. Per germline, CDR1 MDHEN and CDR2 SYDVKM. CDR3 protein: CASSSGEPTGGYTF. In nucleotides, the CDR3 is TGTGCCAGCAGTTCTGGAGAACCAACAGGTGGCTACACCTTC.

The DNA of the CDR3 is TGTGCCAGCAGCCCCTACGAGGGAATCCCCTACGAGCAGTACTTC. Its translation is CASSPYEGIPYEQYF. V is TRBV27 and J is TRBJ2-7, with a tentative D call TRBD2 (5 bases). Deletions cut 6 bases from V and 2 bases from J, with 17 bases between. Germline CDR1 is MNHEY and CDR2 is SMNVEV (reference sequence). This CDR3 is 15 amino acids long.

The V and J genes are TRBV2 and TRBJ1-5, with a possible D match to TRBD1 (6 bases). CDR3 length equals 13 residues. V lost 6 bases and J 6 bases, leaving 12 bases between the germline ends. CDR1 is SNHLY and CDR2 is FYNNEI in the germline V gene. CDR3 residues: CASRQGLSQPQHF. CDR3 in DNA: TGTGCCAGCAGACAGGGTTTGAGTCAGCCCCAGCATTTT.

This clone was seen a handful of times. V gene TRBV5-8 combines with J gene TRBJ2-3, with D possibly being TRBD1 (6 bases). Trimming removed 2 bases at V and 1 base at J, with 8 bases between. Germline CDR1 SGHTS, CDR2 YDEGEE. The CDR3 spans 14 residues. The CDR3 DNA reads TGTGCCAGCAGCTTAGGGGGAGGCACAGATACGCAGTATTTT. Protein product: CASSLGGGTDTQYF. The entire variable domain, with the rest obtained from reference TRBV5-8 and TRBJ2-3, is as follows: EAGVTQSPTHLIKTRGQQATLRCSPISGHTSVYWYQQALGLGLQFLLWYDEGEERNRGNFPPRFSGRQFPNYSSELNVNALELEDSALYLCASSLGGGTDTQYFGPGTRLTVL.

This clone has a handful of counts. V is TRBV7-8 and J is TRBJ2-5; 9 bases line up with TRBD2. The CDR3 is 21 residues long. The germline V gene has CDR1 SGHVS and CDR2 FQNEAQ. Trimming at V came to 1 base and at J to 3 bases, leaving 21 bases not matched to a gene. In nucleotides, the CDR3 is TGTGCCAGCAGCTTAGGGGGACGGCTAGCGGGGACCATCGGGAGGGAAGAGACCCAGTACTTC. Translated: CASSLGGRLAGTIGREETQYF.

The J gene is TRBJ2-3, the V gene TRBV5-1; TRBD2 matches 7 bases. Germline V gives CDR1 SGHRS, CDR2 YFSETQ. V shed 0 bases, J shed 7 bases, and the junction held 11 bases outside the gene matches. The CDR3 contains 16 residues. The CDR3 sequence: CASSLEGGRGGNTQYF. The CDR3 nucleotides read TGCGCCAGCAGCTTGGAGGGCGGGAGAGGAGGAAATACGCAGTATTTT.